This T cell receptor (beta chain) stems from a study of T-cell memory formation after mild COVID-19. The study, taken as a whole, reports: What remained unconfirmed was the SARS-CoV-2 specificity of second-wave clones peaking on day 37. Clones contracting across day 15 to 85 had a balanced CD4/CD8 profile; later expanding clones leaned CD4+.

The V end lost 5 bases, the J end lost 6 bases, and 10 bases lay between the germline ends. The length of the CDR3 is 12 residues. The sample holds a few counts of this clonotype. Its specificity is unknown. Using constant-segment primers, 5'RACE produced TCR alpha and TCR beta cDNA libraries carrying sample barcodes and UMIs. A single record per CDR3 protein comes from TCRdb applying MiXCR to the 5' RACE reads. The data hold around 200,000 distinct CDR3 sequences, with about a fifth observed a single time. The sequencing input was PBMCs or a T cell subset sorted from them (not recorded which). This receptor was obtained from an adult woman who had mild COVID-19 (a few samples of this study predate the infection). Cell type and time point are not known. This chain connects TRBV12-3 or TRBV12-4 to TRBJ1-1; D may be TRBD1 (6 bases). The CDR3 here is CASSGGGPEAFF. The DNA for the CDR3 is TGTGCCAGCAGTGGAGGGGGACCTGAAGCTTTCTTT.